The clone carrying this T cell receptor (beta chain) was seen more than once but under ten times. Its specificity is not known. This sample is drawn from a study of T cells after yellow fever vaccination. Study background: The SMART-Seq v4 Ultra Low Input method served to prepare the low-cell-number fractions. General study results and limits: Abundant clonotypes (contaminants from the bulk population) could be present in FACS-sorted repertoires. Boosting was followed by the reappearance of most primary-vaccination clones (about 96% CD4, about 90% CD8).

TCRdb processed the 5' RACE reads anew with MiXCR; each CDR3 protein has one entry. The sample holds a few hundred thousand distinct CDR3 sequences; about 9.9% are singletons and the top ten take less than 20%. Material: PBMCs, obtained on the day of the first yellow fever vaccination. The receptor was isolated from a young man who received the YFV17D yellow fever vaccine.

In nucleotides, the CDR3 is TGTGCCAGCAGTTTAGATCTATCGGGGGTAGCGGGGCCCCTCACAGATACGCAGTATTTT. Translated: CASSLDLSGVAGPLTDTQYF. The J gene is TRBJ2-3, the V gene TRBV28; the match to TRBD2 covers 8 bases. V was pared by 2 bases and J by 2 bases, with 18 bases of the junction left unmatched. Germline CDR1 and CDR2: MDHEN and SYDVKM. The CDR3 contains 20 residues.